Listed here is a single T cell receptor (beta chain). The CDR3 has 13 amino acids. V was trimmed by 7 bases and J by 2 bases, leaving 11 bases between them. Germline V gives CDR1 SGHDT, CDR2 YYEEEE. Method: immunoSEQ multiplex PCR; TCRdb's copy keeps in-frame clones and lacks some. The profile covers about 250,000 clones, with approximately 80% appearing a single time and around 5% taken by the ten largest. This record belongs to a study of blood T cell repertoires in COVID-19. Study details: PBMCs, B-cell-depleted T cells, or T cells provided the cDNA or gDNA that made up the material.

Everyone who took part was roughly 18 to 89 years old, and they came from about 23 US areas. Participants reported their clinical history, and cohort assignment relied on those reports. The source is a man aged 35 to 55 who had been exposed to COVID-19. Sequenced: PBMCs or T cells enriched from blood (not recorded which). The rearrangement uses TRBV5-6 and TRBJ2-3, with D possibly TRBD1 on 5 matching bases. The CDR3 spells CASATGTTDTQYF. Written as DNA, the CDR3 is TGTGCCAGCGCCACAGGCACCACAGATACGCAGTATTTT.